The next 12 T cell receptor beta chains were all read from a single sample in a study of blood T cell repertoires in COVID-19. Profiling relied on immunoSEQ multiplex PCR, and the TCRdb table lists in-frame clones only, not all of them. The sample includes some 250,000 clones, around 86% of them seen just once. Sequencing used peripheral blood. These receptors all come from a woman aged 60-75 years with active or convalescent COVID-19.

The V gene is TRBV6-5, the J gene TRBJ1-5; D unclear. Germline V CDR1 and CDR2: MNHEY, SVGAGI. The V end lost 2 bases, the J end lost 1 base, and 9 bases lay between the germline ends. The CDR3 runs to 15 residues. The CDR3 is CASSYDRVSNQPQHF. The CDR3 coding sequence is TGTGCCAGCAGTTACGATCGAGTGAGCAATCAGCCCCAGCATTTT.

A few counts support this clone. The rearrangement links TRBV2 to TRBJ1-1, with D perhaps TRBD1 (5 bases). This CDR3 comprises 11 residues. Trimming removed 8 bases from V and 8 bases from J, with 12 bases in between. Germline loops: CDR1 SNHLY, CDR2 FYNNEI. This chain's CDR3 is CASGAGREAFF. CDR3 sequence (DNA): TGTGCCAGCGGGGCGGGGCGGGAAGCTTTCTTT.

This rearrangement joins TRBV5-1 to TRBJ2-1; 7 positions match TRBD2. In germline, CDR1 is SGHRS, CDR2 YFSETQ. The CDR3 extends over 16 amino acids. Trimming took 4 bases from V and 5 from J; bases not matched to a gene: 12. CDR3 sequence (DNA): TGCGCCAGCAGCGTCTACCGGGACTACCTCGACAATGAGCAGTTCTTC. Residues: CASSVYRDYLDNEQFF.

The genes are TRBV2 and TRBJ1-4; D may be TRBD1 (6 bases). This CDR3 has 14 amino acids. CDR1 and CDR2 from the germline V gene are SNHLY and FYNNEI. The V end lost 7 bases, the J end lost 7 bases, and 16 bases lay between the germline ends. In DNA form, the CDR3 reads TGTGCCAGCAAGGGGGGGCACTCCGCTGAAAAACTGTTTTTT. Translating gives CASKGGHSAEKLFF.

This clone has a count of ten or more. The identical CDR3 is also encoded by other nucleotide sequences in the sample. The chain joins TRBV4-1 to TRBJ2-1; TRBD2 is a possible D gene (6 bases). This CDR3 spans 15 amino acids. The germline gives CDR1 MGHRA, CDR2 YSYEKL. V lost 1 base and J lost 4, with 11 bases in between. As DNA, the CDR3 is TGCGCCAGCAGCCAAGTCGGGGACTTTTACAATGAGCAGTTCTTC. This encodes CASSQVGDFYNEQFF.

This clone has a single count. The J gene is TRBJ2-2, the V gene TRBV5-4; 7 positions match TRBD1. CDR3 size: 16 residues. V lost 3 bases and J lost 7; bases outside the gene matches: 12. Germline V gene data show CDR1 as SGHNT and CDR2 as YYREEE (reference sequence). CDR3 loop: CASSSDRVGFYGELFF. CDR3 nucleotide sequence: TGTGCCAGCAGCTCAGACAGGGTTGGCTTTTACGGGGAGCTGTTTTTT.

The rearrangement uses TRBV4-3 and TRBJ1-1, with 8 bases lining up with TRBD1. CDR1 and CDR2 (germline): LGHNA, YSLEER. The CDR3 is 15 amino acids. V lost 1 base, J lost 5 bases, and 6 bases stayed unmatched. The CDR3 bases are TGCGCCAGCAGCCAAGTACAGGGGGGGGAAACTGAAGCTTTCTTT. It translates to CASSQVQGGETEAFF.

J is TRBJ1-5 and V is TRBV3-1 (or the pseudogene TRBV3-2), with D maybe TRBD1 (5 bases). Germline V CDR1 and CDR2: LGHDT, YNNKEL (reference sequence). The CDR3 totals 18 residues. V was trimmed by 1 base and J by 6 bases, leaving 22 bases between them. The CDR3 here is CASSQGVAWVGGSQPQHF. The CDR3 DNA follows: TGTGCCAGCAGCCAAGGGGTGGCTTGGGTCGGGGGGTCTCAGCCCCAGCATTTT.

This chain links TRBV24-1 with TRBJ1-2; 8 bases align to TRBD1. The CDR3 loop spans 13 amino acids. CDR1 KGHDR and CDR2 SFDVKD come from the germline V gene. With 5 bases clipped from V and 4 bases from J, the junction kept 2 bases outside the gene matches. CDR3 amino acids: CATSAGQGYGYTF. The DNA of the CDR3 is TGTGCCACCAGTGCCGGACAGGGCTATGGCTACACCTTC.

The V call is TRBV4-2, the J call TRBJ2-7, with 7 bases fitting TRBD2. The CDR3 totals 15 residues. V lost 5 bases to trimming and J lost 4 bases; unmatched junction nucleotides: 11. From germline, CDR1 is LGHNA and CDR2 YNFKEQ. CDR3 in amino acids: CASSFTRGNPYEQYF. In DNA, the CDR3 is TGTGCCAGCAGCTTTACGCGGGGGAACCCTTACGAGCAGTACTTC.

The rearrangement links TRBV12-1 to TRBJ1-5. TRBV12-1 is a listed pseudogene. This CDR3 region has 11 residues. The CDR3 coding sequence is TGTGCCAGCAGCTTTAAGCCGGCCCAGCATTTT. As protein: CASSFKPAQHF.

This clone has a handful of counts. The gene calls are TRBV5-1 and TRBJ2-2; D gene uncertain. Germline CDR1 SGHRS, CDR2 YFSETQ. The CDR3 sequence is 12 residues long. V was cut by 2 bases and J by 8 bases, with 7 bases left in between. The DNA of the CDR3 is TGCGCCAGCAGCTTATTCAGGGGGGAGCTGTTTTTT. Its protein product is CASSLFRGELFF. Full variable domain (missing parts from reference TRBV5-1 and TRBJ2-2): KAGVTQTPRYLIKTRGQQVTLSCSPISGHRSVSWYQQTPGQGLQFLFEYFSETQRNKGNFPGRFSGRQFSNSRSEMNVSTLELGDSALYLCASSLFRGELFFGEGSRLTVL.